This entry lists 25 T cell receptor beta chains sequenced from one sample in a study of blood T cell repertoires in COVID-19. Clones were sequenced by immunoSEQ multiplex PCR, and TCRdb holds only the in-frame ones, with some missing. This sample has some 240,000 clones, with approximately 80% found just once. The sequenced sample consisted of peripheral blood. These receptor sequences come from a woman of 80 years or more with acute or convalescent COVID-19.

This rearrangement joins TRBV28 to TRBJ2-5, with 8 nucleotides matching TRBD1. The germline V gene encodes CDR1 MDHEN and CDR2 SYDVKM. The CDR3 runs to 20 residues. J was trimmed by 0 bases and V by 0 bases; bases with no gene match: 15. In DNA, the CDR3 is TGTGCCAGCAGTTTATGGTGGCAGGGGGCATTACAGCCGGACCAAGAGACCCAGTACTTC. Residues: CASSLWWQGALQPDQETQYF.

The rearrangement links TRBV14 to TRBJ2-1; maybe TRBD1 (5 bases). CDR1 is SGHDN and CDR2 is FVKESK in the germline V gene. Trimming removed 0 bases at V and 4 bases at J, with 7 bases between. The CDR3 covers 14 residues. CDR3 sequence reads: CASSQERGYNEQFF. The CDR3 DNA is TGTGCCAGCAGCCAAGAAAGGGGATACAATGAGCAGTTCTTC.

CDR3 DNA: TGCAGCGTTGAAGACAGAAGCTCCTACAATGAGCAGTTCTTC. This sequence encodes CSVEDRSSYNEQFF. The chain recombines TRBV29-1 with TRBJ2-1; D gene ambiguous. Germline-derived CDR1 and CDR2 are SQVTM and ANQGSEA. The V end lost 0 bases, the J end lost 0 bases, and 6 bases lay between the germline ends. The CDR3 has 14 residues.

In this sample, this clone turned up once. The chain employs TRBV11-2 and TRBJ1-3, with D hard to call. The ends were cut back, 3 bases at V and 4 bases at J, with 19 bases in the middle. This CDR3 is 17 amino acids long. Germline V CDR1 and CDR2: SGHAT, FQNNGV. The CDR3 DNA reads TGTGCCAGCAGCTTGAGTTCGCCCATAATATCCGGAAACACCATATATTTT. Its protein is CASSLSSPIISGNTIYF.

This clone was seen only a few times. The V gene is TRBV9, the J gene TRBJ2-6; possible D gene TRBD2, 6 bases. The CDR3 loop spans 15 amino acids. Trimming shortened V by 3 bases and J by 12 bases, and 19 bases separated the two germline ends. Germline V gives CDR1 SGDLS, CDR2 YYNGEE. The CDR3 here is CASSAFPRRDTVLTF. The DNA for the CDR3 is TGTGCCAGCAGCGCATTTCCCAGGAGGGATACCGTCCTGACTTTC.

This chain joins TRBV2 and TRBJ2-1; D is uncertain. The CDR3 sequence is 14 residues long. V shed 3 bases and J shed 3 bases, with 9 bases lying between them. Looked up from germline, CDR1 is SNHLY and CDR2 is FYNNEI. CDR3 region: CASSDDNHYNEQFF. DNA for the CDR3: TGTGCCAGCAGTGATGACAACCACTACAATGAGCAGTTCTTC.

The chain's CDR3 is CAISDSGTSDYEQYF. CDR3 DNA: TGTGCCATCAGTGACTCCGGGACTAGCGACTACGAGCAGTACTTC. The chain recombines TRBV10-3 with TRBJ2-7, with 10 positions matching TRBD2. Germline trimming cut 3 bases from V and 3 bases from J; bases unmatched to any gene: 5. Germline CDR1 is ENHRY and CDR2 is SYGVKD. The CDR3 extends over 15 amino acids.

The chain employs TRBV5-1 and TRBJ1-4, with TRBD1 as a possible D gene (5 bases). In germline, CDR1 is SGHRS, CDR2 YFSETQ. V gave up 3 bases and J gave up 4 bases, with 10 bases separating them. This CDR3 comprises 14 residues. The CDR3, as DNA: TGCGCCAGCAGCTCGTCAGGGAATAATGAAAAACTGTTTTTT. Protein sequence: CASSSSGNNEKLFF.

The CDR3 coding sequence is TGTGCCAGCAGACAGGGGGGGATTAATGAAAAACTGTTTTTT. It yields the protein CASRQGGINEKLFF. The gene calls are TRBV28 and TRBJ1-4; 8 positions agree with TRBD1. The CDR3 has 14 residues. J lost 4 bases, V lost 6 bases, and 4 bases had no gene match. The germline V gene encodes CDR1 MDHEN and CDR2 SYDVKM.

The V gene is TRBV19, the J gene TRBJ1-5; possibly TRBD1 for D (5 bases). Germline V CDR1 and CDR2: LNHDA, SQIVND (reference sequence). The CDR3 totals 16 residues. With 5 bases removed from V and 1 base from J, the gap between germline ends came to 15 bases. Here the CDR3 reads CASSYPPRGSNQPQHF. For the CDR3, the DNA is TGTGCCAGTAGTTACCCCCCGCGGGGGAGCAATCAGCCCCAGCATTTT.

This chain connects TRBV11-2 to TRBJ1-2, with D perhaps TRBD1 (5 bases). The V and J ends lost 6 bases and 1 base respectively, with 9 bases between them. CDR1 is SGHAT and CDR2 is FQNNGV in the germline V gene. There are 13 residues in the CDR3. The CDR3, as DNA: TGTGCCAGCAGTCCAGGGATTAACTATGGCTACACCTTC. It yields the protein CASSPGINYGYTF. Drawing the rest from reference TRBV11-2 and TRBJ1-2, the complete variable domain is EAGVAQSPRYKIIEKRQSVAFWCNPISGHATLYWYQQILGQGPKLLIQFQNNGVVDDSQLPKDRFSAERLKGVDSTLKIQPAKLEDSAVYLCASSPGINYGYTFGSGTRLTVV.

This clone has a handful of counts. This chain joins TRBV15 and TRBJ1-4; D not certain. Germline lookup yields CDR1 LNHNV and CDR2 YYDKDF (reference sequence). CDR3 length: 18 residues. V was clipped by 4 bases and J by 0 bases, with 18 bases between them. CDR3 nucleotide sequence: TGTGCCACCAGCACAGACCCGCAGGTAAGTACAACTAATGAAAAACTGTTTTTT. This gives the protein CATSTDPQVSTTNEKLFF.

The genes are TRBV2 and TRBJ2-3; tentative D call: TRBD1 (7 bases). Trimming pared 7 bases from V and 3 bases from J, leaving 17 bases between. CDR3 length equals 15 residues. The germline gives CDR1 SNHLY, CDR2 FYNNEI. The DNA of the CDR3 is TGTGCCAGCAAGGCGAGGACAGGAGGGACAGATACGCAGTATTTT. Translating gives CASKARTGGTDTQYF.

This rearrangement joins TRBV2 to TRBJ2-1, with D tentatively TRBD2 (5 bases). V lost 4 bases to trimming and J lost 15 bases, with 19 bases between them. Germline V gene data show CDR1 as SNHLY and CDR2 as FYNNEI. The CDR3 runs 13 residues. This CDR3 reads CASSASRGAVTFF. CDR3 DNA sequence: TGTGCCAGCAGTGCTTCTCGGGGTGCAGTGACGTTCTTC.

The chain carries TRBV28 and TRBJ2-2; 7 nucleotides align to TRBD1. The CDR3 loop spans 15 amino acids. Per germline, CDR1 MDHEN and CDR2 SYDVKM. V was clipped by 2 bases and J by 5 bases; unmatched bases: 5. The CDR3: CASSLDRASTGELFF. CDR3 sequence (DNA): TGTGCCAGCAGTTTAGACAGGGCGTCGACCGGGGAGCTGTTTTTT.

V and J are TRBV4-1 and TRBJ1-1; the D is unclear. CDR1 MGHRA and CDR2 YSYEKL come from the germline V gene. The germline V and J ends were trimmed by 1 base and 5 bases, with 8 bases remaining between them. This CDR3 region has 13 residues. The CDR3 sequence: CASSQGVMTEAFF. The CDR3 region has the DNA TGCGCCAGCAGCCAAGGTGTAATGACTGAAGCTTTCTTT.

The chain couples TRBV6-5 to TRBJ1-3, with a tentative D call TRBD1 (5 bases). Germline-derived CDR1 and CDR2 are MNHEY and SVGAGI. The CDR3 has 16 amino acids. The ends were cut back, 0 bases at V and 2 bases at J, with 11 bases in the middle. The CDR3 protein is CASSYSSRGTGNTIYF. DNA of the CDR3: TGTGCCAGCAGTTACTCGAGCCGGGGGACTGGAAACACCATATATTTT.

The genes are TRBV7-2 and TRBJ1-4; unclear D gene. With 3 bases removed from V and 7 bases from J, the gap between germline ends came to 15 bases. This CDR3 comprises 15 residues. Per the germline V gene, CDR1 is SGHTA and CDR2 is FQGNSA. In nucleotides, the CDR3 is TGTGCCAGCAGCTTGGATTGGTCAGGTGCTGAAAAACTGTTTTTT. This codes for CASSLDWSGAEKLFF.

The chain uses TRBV28 and TRBJ1-5; 7 bases align to TRBD1. The ends lost 7 bases at V and 2 bases at J; junction bases unmatched: 14. CDR3 length: 17 residues. The germline V gene encodes CDR1 MDHEN and CDR2 SYDVKM. The CDR3 sequence is CASTSRQGDTGNQPQHF. The CDR3 region has the DNA TGTGCCAGCACTTCAAGGCAGGGGGATACAGGCAATCAGCCCCAGCATTTT.

The J gene is TRBJ2-2, the V gene TRBV28, with D tentatively TRBD1 (5 bases). The germline V gene encodes CDR1 MDHEN and CDR2 SYDVKM. Trimming shortened V by 5 bases and J by 0 bases, and 10 bases separated the two germline ends. The CDR3 is 15 residues long. The CDR3 loop reads CASSTQGTNTGELFF. The CDR3, as DNA: TGTGCCAGCAGTACTCAGGGTACGAACACCGGGGAGCTGTTTTTT. Together with reference TRBV28 and TRBJ2-2, the CDR3 gives the full variable domain: DVKVTQSSRYLVKRTGEKVFLECVQDMDHENMFWYRQDPGLGLRLIYFSYDVKMKEKGDIPEGYSVSREKKERFSLILESASTNQTSMYLCASSTQGTNTGELFFGEGSRLTVL.

The rearrangement links TRBV2 to TRBJ1-1; D might be TRBD1 (5 bases). Germline-derived CDR1 and CDR2 are SNHLY and FYNNEI. This CDR3 has 13 amino acids. Trimming took off 4 bases at V and 7 bases at J, with 13 bases between the two ends. The CDR3 nucleotides read TGTGCCAGCAGTGCGAGCAGGGTGGGTGAAGCTTTCTTT. Translation gives CASSASRVGEAFF.

The V and J genes are TRBV10-3 and TRBJ1-1, with 11 bases lining up with TRBD1. Unmatched junction bases numbered 4, after V lost 5 bases and J lost 5 bases. Per germline, CDR1 ENHRY and CDR2 SYGVKD. The CDR3 covers 14 residues. CDR3 in DNA: TGTGCCATCAGTACGGGACAGGGGGAAACTGAAGCTTTCTTT. The encoded protein is CAISTGQGETEAFF.

V and J are TRBV18 and TRBJ1-3; 7 positions match TRBD1. V shed 2 bases, J shed 4 bases, and the junction held 5 bases outside the gene matches. This CDR3 contains 15 residues. CDR1 and CDR2 from the germline V gene are KGHSH and LQKENI. Here the CDR3 DNA reads TGTGCCAGCTCACCATCGGGGACAGCCGGAAACACCATATATTTT. Its translation is CASSPSGTAGNTIYF. Variable domain in full (rest from reference TRBV18 and TRBJ1-3): NAGVMQNPRHLVRRRGQEARLRCSPMKGHSHVYWYRQLPEEGLKFMVYLQKENIIDESGMPKERFSAEFPKEGPSILRIQQVVRGDSAAYFCASSPSGTAGNTIYFGEGSWLTVV.

This clone was detected a few times. The rearrangement joins TRBV7-9 to TRBJ2-7; TRBD1 matches 10 bases. Per germline, CDR1 SEHNR and CDR2 FQNEAQ (reference sequence). Trimming at V came to 5 bases and at J to 5 bases, leaving 6 bases not matched to a gene. This CDR3 has 14 residues. The CDR3 region is CASSPRDRGHEQYF. Here the CDR3 DNA reads TGTGCCAGCAGCCCCCGGGACAGGGGCCACGAGCAGTACTTC.

Here the CDR3 DNA reads TGTGCCAGCAGCTCCGGGACAGGGGGCTATCGGGAGCAGTTCTTC. It yields the protein CASSSGTGGYREQFF. This chain links TRBV5-4 with TRBJ2-1, with 12 positions matching TRBD1. Germline V CDR1 and CDR2: SGHNT, YYREEE (reference sequence). V was clipped by 3 bases and J by 10 bases; unmatched bases: 8. This CDR3 has 15 residues.